The T cell receptor (beta chain) under discussion was sequenced for a study of blood T cell repertoires in COVID-19 (dated by TCRdb to 2018 to 2021). Context from the whole study: The collaborator samples originated in the United States, Italy and Spain and spanned the acute and convalescent phases of COVID-19. The repertoires were released in a freely available public database intended as a resource for research on the immune response to SARS-CoV-2. The samples were drawn from two sources: the first 160 participants of the ongoing ImmuneRACE study, and 1,000 to 1,500 subjects contributed by 6 global collaborators. Nearly every sample came with metadata listing a de-identified subject ID, COVID-19 status, age in years and sex. Subjects who had been exposed to COVID-19, were actively infected with it, or had recovered from it provided the deeply sampled blood TCRbeta repertoires that made up the dataset. The material from the prospective study consisted of cDNA or gDNA derived from T cells, B-cell-depleted T cells, or PBMCs. HLA class I and class II types, where available, came from metadata supplied by the sample provider rather than from assay-based typing.

At one collaborating source in Seattle, patients were enrolled during active infection and were followed longitudinally through the course of disease. Collaborating institutions collected whole blood in K2EDTA tubes following their own protocols. For TCRbeta analysis, collaborators shipped samples in one of three forms: frozen whole blood, isolated PBMCs, or DNA extracted from either of those sample types. Unmatched junction bases come to 6, with V trimmed by 5 bases and J by 2 bases. Inclusive of the bounding cysteine and phenylalanine, the CDR3 is 16 residues long. The kept DNA is CDR3 alone, 48 bases in frame from the first base. CDR1 and CDR2, looked up from the germline V gene, are SGHTA and FQGNSA. With regard to this clone: Its antigen has not been determined. The input lacks base qualities; no much larger clone sits a single base away.

The immunoSEQ Assay, a bias-controlled multiplex PCR, was used to amplify TCRbeta CDR3 regions from genomic DNA. On the study's bioinformatics: Within the assay, amplification of reference gene primers was used to estimate how many nucleated cells each sample contained. To quantify the absolute abundance of each unique TCRbeta CDR3 rearrangement, sequence reads were collapsed and filtered. Productive Simpson clonality was computed per sample as the square root of Simpson's diversity index over productive rearrangements. The clones in this table, taken by TCRdb from immuneACCESS, are in-frame only. Not every clone is retained; where verified, under half of the shortfall comes from an unresolved V gene, and the cause of the rest is unknown. Clone size and V and J calls were adopted from that table, with D and trimming inferred from the DNA. This sample lists tens of thousands of clones; roughly 80% were detected once. The ten largest make up around 5.2% of the sample.

Paper-wide results and their limitations: The amount of clinical and demographic metadata varied by source and participant and was provided uncurated.

The receptor was isolated from an elderly man with COVID-19, enrolled during active disease. Sequencing used peripheral blood. The rearrangement joined TRBV7-2 to TRBJ2-3; a stretch of 11 junction bases matches TRBD2. The CDR3 region: CASSPGTSGITDTQYF. Here is the DNA: TGTGCCAGCAGCCCCGGGACTAGCGGTATCACAGATACGCAGTATTTT.